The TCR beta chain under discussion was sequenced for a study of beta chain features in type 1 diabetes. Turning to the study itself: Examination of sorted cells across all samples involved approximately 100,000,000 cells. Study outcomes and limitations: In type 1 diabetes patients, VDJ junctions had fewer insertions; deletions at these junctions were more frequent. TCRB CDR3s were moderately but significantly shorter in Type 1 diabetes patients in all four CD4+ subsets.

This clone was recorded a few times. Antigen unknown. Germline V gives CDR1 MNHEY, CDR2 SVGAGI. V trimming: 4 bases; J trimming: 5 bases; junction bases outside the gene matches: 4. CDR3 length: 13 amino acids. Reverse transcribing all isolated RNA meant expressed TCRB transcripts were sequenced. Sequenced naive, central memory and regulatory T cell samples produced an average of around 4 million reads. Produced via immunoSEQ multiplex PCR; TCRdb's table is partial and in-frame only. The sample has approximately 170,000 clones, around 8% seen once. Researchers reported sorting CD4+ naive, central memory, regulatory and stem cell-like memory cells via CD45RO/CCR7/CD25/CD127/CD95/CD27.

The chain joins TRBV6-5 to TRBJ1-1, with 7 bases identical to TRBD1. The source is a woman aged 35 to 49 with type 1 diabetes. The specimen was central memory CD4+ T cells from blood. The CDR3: CASSSPGGTEAFF. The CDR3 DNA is TGTGCCAGCAGTTCCCCAGGGGGGACTGAAGCTTTCTTT.